This T cell receptor beta chain was recorded in a study of cytomegalovirus exposure and HLA in healthy donors. Study findings and constraints: In a later analysis, CMV-associated beta chains were mostly HLA-associated, it appeared. Researchers reported in a later analysis that a missense DCLRE1C variant was tied to TCR beta V- and J-gene trimming. An analysis that was carried out later associated approximately 17,000 TCR beta sequences with HLA alleles at 0.05 false discovery rate.

V dropped 4 bases and J dropped 3; count of bases not matched to a gene: 7. Germline CDR1 reads MGHRA; CDR2 reads YSYEKL. The CDR3 length is 16 residues. The PCR ran on 60 Vbeta and 13 Jbeta primers. Only in-frame clones appear in the TCRdb table, and some are missing; sequencing was by immunoSEQ multiplex PCR. This repertoire includes roughly 80,000 clones. With respect to this clone: The antigen remains undetermined.

The rearrangement joins TRBV4-1 to TRBJ1-3; TRBD1 matches 9 bases. Specimen: PBMCs. The receptor comes from a man aged 45-65 years in good health and CMV-seropositive. In DNA form, the CDR3 reads TGCGCCAGCAGCCGCCAACAGGGGGCGAGTGGAAACACCATATATTTT. Translating gives CASSRQQGASGNTIYF.